Sequencing of this T cell receptor beta chain was carried out in a study of identical twins. Overall study findings and caveats: Donors were not followed over many years; analysis was cross-sectional. For out-of-frame beta sequences, excess twin sharing was weaker. Models underpredicted monozygotic twin sharing of out-of-frame TCR alpha.

Donors were all healthy Caucasians. Via MiXCR, TCRdb re-called the 5' RACE reads, giving one row per CDR3 protein. The sample holds 640,000 or so distinct CDR3 sequences, 6.1% seen once. The CDR3 covers 8 residues. V lost 8 bases, J lost 6 bases, and 2 bases lay in between. This clonotype was observed at least ten times. The antigen is not known. The rearrangement uses TRBV12-3 or TRBV12-4 and TRBJ2-7; D not resolved. The sequence derives from a man between 18 and 29 years old in good health. The source material was naive T cells sorted from blood. CDR3: CASREQYF. CDR3 bases: TGTGCCAGCCGCGAGCAGTACTTC.